These 25 T cell receptor beta chains share one sample of origin, sequenced in a study of Graves' ophthalmopathy and Graves' hyperthyroidism. Transcripts of RNA were the source for amplifying TCR beta CDR3 regions. An initial RT-PCR round employing HTBI primers preceded a second-round multiplex PCR. TCRdb recomputed calls from the multiplex PCR reads with MiXCR, one row per CDR3 protein. The sample consists of a few hundred thousand distinct CDR3 sequences, just under 40% of them appearing once. Sequencing was carried out using peripheral blood or thyroid tissue (not recorded which). These TCRs come from an adult man with Graves' hyperthyroidism.

This clonotype occurred many times. The CDR3 nucleotides read TGTGCCACCAGCAGGAGGGGGACACCCAACACTGAAGCTTTCTTT. Translation gives CATSRRGTPNTEAFF. The genes are TRBV15 and TRBJ1-1; D might be TRBD1 (6 bases). This CDR3 has 15 residues. V lost 3 bases to trimming and J lost 2 bases, with 13 bases between them. Germline V lookup: CDR1 LNHNV, CDR2 YYDKDF (reference sequence).

The rearrangement joins TRBV6-1 to TRBJ2-5; 11 nucleotides agree with TRBD2. The CDR3 covers 16 residues. Germline lookup yields CDR1 MNHNS and CDR2 SASEGT. Losses at the gene ends were 6 bases for V and 1 base for J; bases not matched to a gene: 7. In DNA, the CDR3 is TGTGCCAGCAGCAGCTCTAGCGGGGGGCTCCAAGAGACCCAGTACTTC. Translated: CASSSSSGGLQETQYF.

J is TRBJ1-3 and V is TRBV12-3 or TRBV12-4; D perhaps matches TRBD1 (6 bases). Trimming cost V 6 bases and J 7 bases, with 16 bases left between them. The CDR3 has 14 residues. The CDR3 nucleotides read TGTGCCAGCAGCCCGTGGGGGCGGGAGAACACCATATATTTT. Amino acid sequence: CASSPWGRENTIYF.

This clonotype was counted a few times. The J gene is TRBJ2-7, the V gene TRBV2, with a possible D match to TRBD2 (6 bases). The DNA matches TRBJ2-1 better at its end, which makes the J call doubtful. The CDR3 extends over 14 amino acids. In germline, CDR1 is SNHLY, CDR2 FYNNEI. CDR3 nucleotide sequence: TGTGCCAGCAGTGATCGAGCGGGCCGAAATGAGCAGTTCTTC. It is translated as CASSDRAGRNEQFF.

For this clonotype: A read error is possible here, since a much larger clone lies one base away. The chain has TRBV24-1 and TRBJ2-5, with TRBD1 as a possible D gene (5 bases). The CDR3 is 12 amino acids. Germline loops: CDR1 KGHDR, CDR2 SFDVKD. The CDR3 sequence: CASGHIQETQHF. The CDR3 nucleotides are TGTGCCAGCGGACATATCCAAGAGACCCAGCACTTC.

This clonotype came up many times. V is TRBV24-1 and J is TRBJ1-4; no clear D. Germline CDR1 and CDR2: KGHDR and SFDVKD. The CDR3 contains 15 residues. V was clipped by 3 bases and J by 3 bases, with 10 bases between them. The CDR3 region is CATSDPGSANEKLFF. DNA of the CDR3: TGTGCCACCAGTGATCCGGGATCCGCTAATGAAAAACTGTTTTTT.

For this clonotype: One base away lies a much larger clone, so this may be a sequencing read error. The CDR3 bases are TGTGCCAGCACCCTTAGCGGGGGGGCCAGCGGGGAGCTGCTTTTT. It is translated as CASTLSGGASGELLF. The J gene is TRBJ2-2, the V gene TRBV7-2; 11 nucleotides match TRBD2. The CDR3 runs to 15 residues. Germline CDR1 SGHTA, CDR2 FQGNSA.

The V and J genes are TRBV2 and TRBJ1-2; 9 bases agree with TRBD1. Per germline, CDR1 SNHLY and CDR2 FYNNEI. Unmatched junction bases numbered 12, after V lost 10 bases and J lost 12 bases. CDR3 length: 12 residues. CDR3 protein: CATQGARSGNTF. The CDR3 bases are TGTGCCACACAGGGGGCTAGGTCTGGAAACACCTTC.

Many counts were recorded for this clonotype. The chain links TRBV29-1 to TRBJ2-7; D is ambiguous. V was pared by 7 bases and J by 2 bases, with 18 bases between. From germline, CDR1 is SQVTM and CDR2 ANQGSEA. This CDR3 comprises 14 residues. The CDR3 is CSGRVGLGTYEQYF. DNA for the CDR3: TGCAGCGGCCGCGTGGGCCTAGGGACCTACGAGCAGTACTTC.

In its sample, this clonotype was seen a few times. V gene TRBV19 combines with J gene TRBJ1-5, with TRBD1 matching over 7 bases. V lost 7 bases and J lost 6; bases outside the gene matches: 9. The germline V gene has CDR1 LNHDA and CDR2 SQIVND (reference sequence). The CDR3 is 14 residues long. CDR3 amino acids: CASNNRGSGQPQHF. CDR3 sequence (DNA): TGTGCCAGTAATAACAGGGGCTCCGGTCAGCCCCAGCATTTT.

As for this clonotype: No conserved phenylalanine or tryptophan is present at the end of the CDR3, so a read error is the likely explanation. The rearrangement joins TRBV30 to TRBJ1-6, with D tentatively TRBD1 (5 bases). Per the germline V gene, CDR1 is GTSNPN and CDR2 is SVGIG (reference sequence). The V gene lost 1 base and the J gene lost 8 bases, with 9 bases spanning the gap. The CDR3 runs to 13 residues. CDR3 residues: CAWSGGEHSPLHL. CDR3 nucleotide sequence: TGTGCCTGGAGTGGGGGGGAACATTCACCCCTCCACCTT.

A word on this clonotype: This may come from a read error, since a much larger clone is one base off. This sequence joins TRBV19 and TRBJ2-7; 7 bases match TRBD1. From germline, CDR1 is LNHDA and CDR2 SQIVND (reference sequence). This CDR3 has 15 amino acids. The CDR3 DNA reads TGTGCCAGTAGTACCACAGGGACAGTGTTCTACGAGCAGCACTTC. This sequence encodes CASSTTGTVFYEQHF.

Ten or more counts support this clonotype. The V and J genes are TRBV4-2 and TRBJ1-2; D call uncertain. There are 14 residues in the CDR3. Germline CDR1 reads LGHNA; CDR2 reads YNFKEQ. Between the trimmed V and J ends, which lost 3 bases and 6 bases, there was a span of 14 bases. The CDR3 sequence: CASSQQAQRDGYTF. The CDR3 coding sequence is TGTGCCAGCAGCCAGCAGGCACAGCGTGATGGCTACACCTTC.

This clonotype was observed many times. V usage is TRBV7-3 and J usage is TRBJ1-1, with D tentatively TRBD1 (6 bases). The CDR3 contains 14 residues. V was clipped by 6 bases and J by 0 bases, with 11 bases between them. The germline gives CDR1 SGHTA, CDR2 FQGTGA. CDR3 in DNA: TGTGCCAGCAGACTTGACAGGTTGAACACTGAAGCTTTCTTT. Encoded protein: CASRLDRLNTEAFF.

This chain connects TRBV2 to TRBJ1-2, with 9 bases lining up with TRBD1. CDR3 length: 12 residues. Germline CDR1 SNHLY, CDR2 FYNNEI. The V segment lost 3 bases and the J segment 8 bases; nucleotides outside the gene matches: 1. CDR3: CASSEDRGGYTF. As DNA, the CDR3 is TGTGCCAGCAGTGAGGACAGGGGCGGCTACACCTTC.

The chain couples TRBV29-1 to TRBJ1-1; 7 bases are a match to TRBD1. The CDR3 consists of 10 residues. Germline trimming cut 8 bases from V and 8 bases from J; bases unmatched to any gene: 5. Germline lookup yields CDR1 SQVTM and CDR2 ANQGSEA. Here the CDR3 reads CSQVTGEAFF. CDR3 sequence (DNA): TGCAGCCAAGTGACAGGGGAAGCTTTCTTT.

As for this clonotype: The CDR3 ends on some other residue instead of the conserved phenylalanine or tryptophan, so this is likely a read error. It is unclear where the CDR3 begins or ends on the DNA, so no DNA is shown, and the CDR3 is as TCRdb lists it. The gene calls are TRBV7-9 and TRBJ1-1; the table's TRBD1 call for D was not verified on the DNA. The CDR3 spans 8 amino acids, including both terminal residues. The V gene's germline CDR1 is SEHNR and CDR2 FQNEAQ (reference sequence). The CDR3 protein is CASSISGT.

This clonotype was counted only a few times. The genes are TRBV7-9 and TRBJ2-7; 12 bases fit TRBD2. Per germline, CDR1 SEHNR and CDR2 FQNEAQ (reference sequence). V lost 4 bases to trimming and J lost 4 bases; unmatched junction nucleotides: 8. The CDR3 length is 16 residues. The CDR3 protein is CASSSMTSGSEYEQYF. DNA for the CDR3: TGTGCCAGCAGCTCCATGACTAGCGGGAGTGAGTACGAGCAGTACTTC.

This clonotype was seen at least ten times. The chain uses TRBV5-5 and TRBJ2-5; maybe TRBD1 (5 bases). Germline V gives CDR1 SGHKS, CDR2 YYEKEE (reference sequence). CDR3 size: 16 residues. Trimming stripped 2 bases from V and 5 bases from J, with 19 bases between. The DNA for the CDR3 is TGTGCCAGCAGCTTTGCCCCCTCAAAGGGGCTTGAGACCCAGTACTTC. It yields the protein CASSFAPSKGLETQYF.

The rearrangement uses TRBV25-1 and TRBJ2-1; perhaps D is TRBD1 or TRBD2 (5 bases each). The V end was cut by 6 bases, the J end by 5 bases, with 17 bases between. Per germline, CDR1 MGHDK and CDR2 SYGVNS. The CDR3 length is 15 residues. CDR3 sequence: CASRGDVEHDNEQFF. The CDR3, as DNA: TGTGCCAGCAGAGGGGACGTCGAACATGACAATGAGCAGTTCTTC.

This clonotype was observed many times. V usage is TRBV7-6 and J usage is TRBJ2-5; D possibly uses TRBD1 or TRBD2 (6 bases each). CDR1 and CDR2 from the germline V gene are SGHVS and FNYEAQ. The CDR3 runs 15 residues. The V end lost 5 bases, the J end lost 2 bases, and 15 bases lay between the germline ends. CDR3: CASSPTGTRQETQYF. CDR3 in DNA: TGTGCCAGCAGCCCCACAGGGACTCGTCAAGAGACCCAGTACTTC.

J is TRBJ2-7 and V is TRBV9; D may be TRBD2 (5 bases). The germline V and J ends were trimmed by 0 bases and 1 base, with 14 bases remaining between them. Germline V gives CDR1 SGDLS, CDR2 YYNGEE. The CDR3 sequence is 16 residues long. In nucleotides, the CDR3 is TGTGCCAGCAGCGTAGGAACGGGGAAAGGGTCCTACGAGCAGTACTTC. Protein: CASSVGTGKGSYEQYF.

This clonotype was seen repeatedly, ten times or more. This sequence joins TRBV29-1 and TRBJ2-2, with D uncertain. With 4 bases removed from V and 15 bases from J, the gap between germline ends came to 24 bases. There are 14 residues in the CDR3. The germline V gene encodes CDR1 SQVTM and CDR2 ANQGSEA. The CDR3 loop reads CSVAVAGGVISLFF. As DNA, the CDR3 is TGCAGCGTTGCGGTTGCAGGCGGTGTTATATCGTTGTTTTTT.

As concerns this clonotype: Compared with germline, one end of the junction differs, possibly owing to a read error. The gene calls are TRBV5-6 and TRBJ1-3; tentative D call: TRBD1 (5 bases). This CDR3 has 17 residues. Looked up from germline, CDR1 is SGHDT and CDR2 is YYEEEE. CDR3 coding DNA: TGCGCCAGCAGCCCCCTGGGCAGGGTGATCTCTGGAAACACCATATATTTT. This encodes CASSPLGRVISGNTIYF.

CDR3 sequence (DNA): TGTGCCTGGATTCCCCAGGGGGACCTCTACGAGCAGTACTTC. It translates to CAWIPQGDLYEQYF. V gene TRBV24-1 combines with J gene TRBJ2-7; TRBD1 agrees at 7 bases. Per germline, CDR1 KGHDR and CDR2 SFDVKD. This CDR3 contains 14 residues. Trimming at V came to 12 bases and at J to 3 bases, leaving 13 bases not matched to a gene.